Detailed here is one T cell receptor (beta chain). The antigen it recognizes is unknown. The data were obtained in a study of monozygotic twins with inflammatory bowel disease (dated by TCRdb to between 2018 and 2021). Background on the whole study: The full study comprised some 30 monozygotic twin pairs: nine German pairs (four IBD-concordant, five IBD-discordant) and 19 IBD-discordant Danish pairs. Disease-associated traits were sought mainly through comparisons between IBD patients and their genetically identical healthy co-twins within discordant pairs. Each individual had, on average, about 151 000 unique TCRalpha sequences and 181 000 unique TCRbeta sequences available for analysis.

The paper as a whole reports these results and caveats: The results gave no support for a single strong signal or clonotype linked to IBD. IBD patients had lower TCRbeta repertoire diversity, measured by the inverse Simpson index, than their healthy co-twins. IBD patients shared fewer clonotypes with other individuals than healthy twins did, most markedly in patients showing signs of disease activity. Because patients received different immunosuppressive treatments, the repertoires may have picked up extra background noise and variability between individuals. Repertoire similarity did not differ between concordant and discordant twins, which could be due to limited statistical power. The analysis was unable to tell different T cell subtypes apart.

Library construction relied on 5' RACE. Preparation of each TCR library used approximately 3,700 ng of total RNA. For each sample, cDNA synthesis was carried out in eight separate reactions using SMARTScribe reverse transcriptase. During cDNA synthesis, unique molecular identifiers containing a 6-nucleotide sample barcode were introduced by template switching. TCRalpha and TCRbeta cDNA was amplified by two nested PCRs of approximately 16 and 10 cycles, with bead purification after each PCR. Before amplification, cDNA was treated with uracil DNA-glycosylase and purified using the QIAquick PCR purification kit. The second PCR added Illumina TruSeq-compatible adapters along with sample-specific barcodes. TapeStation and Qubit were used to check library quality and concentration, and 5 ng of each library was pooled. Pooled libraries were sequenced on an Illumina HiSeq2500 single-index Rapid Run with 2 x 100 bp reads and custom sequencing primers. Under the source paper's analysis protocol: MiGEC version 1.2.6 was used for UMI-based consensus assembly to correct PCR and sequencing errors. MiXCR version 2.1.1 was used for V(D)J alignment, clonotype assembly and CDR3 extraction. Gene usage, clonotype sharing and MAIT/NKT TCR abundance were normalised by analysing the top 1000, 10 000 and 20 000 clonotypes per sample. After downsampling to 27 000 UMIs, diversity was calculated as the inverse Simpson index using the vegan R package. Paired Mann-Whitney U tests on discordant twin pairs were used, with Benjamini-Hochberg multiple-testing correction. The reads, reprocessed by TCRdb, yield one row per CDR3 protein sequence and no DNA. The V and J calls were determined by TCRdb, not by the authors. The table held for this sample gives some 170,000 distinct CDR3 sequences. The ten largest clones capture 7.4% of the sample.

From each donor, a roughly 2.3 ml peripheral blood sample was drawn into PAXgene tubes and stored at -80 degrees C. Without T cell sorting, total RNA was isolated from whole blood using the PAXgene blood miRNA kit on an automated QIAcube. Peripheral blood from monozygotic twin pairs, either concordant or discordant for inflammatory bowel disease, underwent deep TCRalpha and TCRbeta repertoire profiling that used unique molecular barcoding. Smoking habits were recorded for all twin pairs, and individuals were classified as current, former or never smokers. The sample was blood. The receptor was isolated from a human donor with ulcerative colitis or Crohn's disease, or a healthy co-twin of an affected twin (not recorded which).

CDR3 reads: CSARDLPGPHDEQYF. The V and J genes are TRBV20-1 and TRBJ2-7; the TCRdb call, TRBD2, lacks DNA for checking. The CDR3 contains 15 residues, cysteine and phenylalanine counted. No coding sequence is recorded. Sequences DFQATT (CDR1) and SNEGSKA (CDR2) are obtained from the germline V gene (reference sequence).